This record covers a single T cell receptor beta chain. The antigen remains unidentified. The CDR3 runs to 13 residues. Trimming removed 3 bases from V and 5 bases from J, with 10 bases in between. The V gene's germline CDR1 is GTSNPN and CDR2 SVGIG (reference sequence). The isolated RNA, all of it, was reverse transcribed, so expressed TCRB transcripts were what got sequenced. Assay used: immunoSEQ multiplex PCR; TCRdb lists only in-frame clones, some missing. The sample has some 180,000 clones; 13% are singletons. This specimen belongs to a study of beta chain features in type 1 diabetes. Findings of the study overall: Although PCR might favor shorter templates, it would do so equally in patients and controls.

The source is a woman under 30 in good health. The specimen sequenced was central memory CD4+ T cells from blood. This chain connects TRBV30 to TRBJ2-2; perhaps TRBD2 as D (5 bases). The CDR3, as DNA: TGTGCCTGGAGCTGGCGGGCGACCGGGGAGCTGTTTTTT. Translation: CAWSWRATGELFF.